This T cell receptor beta chain is drawn from a study of control samples from healthy donors and cancer patients (dated by TCRdb to 2019 to 2021). For this clone: Its antigen is currently not known. One base away there is no much larger clone; base qualities are not given.

Deletion took 2 bases off V and 5 bases off J, with a span of 17 bases between the germline ends. The CDR3 goes from the cysteine to the phenylalanine over 15 residues. Only CDR3 DNA is held: 45 bases, read in frame from base 1. In the germline V gene, CDR1 corresponds to SGDLS and CDR2 to YYNGEE. The library was produced with the immunoSEQ multiplex PCR assay. TCRdb limited this immuneACCESS table to in-frame rearrangements with V and J called. A share of clones is missing; checked studies link under half to unresolved V genes, and the rest is unexplained. A total of about 120,000 clones appear in this sample, around 87% of them only once. The ten largest clones capture around 1.1% of the sample.

The sequencing sample was made of PBMCs. The chain links TRBV9 with TRBJ2-7; a weak D assignment points to TRBD2 (7 bases agree). This clonotype originated in a woman aged 50 to 65 with colorectal cancer. CDR3 region: CASSVGGGRSHEQYF. The DNA sequence is given as TGTGCCAGCAGCGTGGGGGGCGGGAGATCTCACGAGCAGTACTTC. Extended through the reference TRBV9 and TRBJ2-7 proteins, this CDR3 yields the full variable domain: DSGVTQTPKHLITATGQRVTLRCSPRSGDLSVYWYQQSLDQGLQFLIQYYNGEERAKGNILERFSAQQFPDLHSELNLSSLELGDSALYFCASSVGGGRSHEQYFGPGTRLTVT.